These T cell receptor beta chains were read from a single sample in a study of cytomegalovirus exposure and HLA in healthy donors. The repertoire was sequenced with immunoSEQ multiplex PCR; TCRdb's copy has only in-frame clones and lacks some. The sample has about 140,000 clones, 70% to 80% seen once. Sequencing used PBMCs. The receptor set was obtained from a female donor in good health and CMV-seronegative. Each CDR3 is given with its conserved first and last residue. A D gene is named only where the DNA matches it firmly. Not every row has a clone size; where given, it reads once, few, many or a size class.

v_call	d_call	clone_size	j_call	cdr3_aa	cdr3_nt
TRBV30	TRBD2	-	TRBJ2-5	CAWSPGLAGETQYF	TGTGCCTGGAGCCCTGGGCTAGCGGGCGAGACCCAGTACTTC
TRBV11-3	TRBD1	-	TRBJ2-1	CASSSRDRDNNEQFF	TGTGCCAGCAGCTCCCGGGACAGAGATAACAATGAGCAGTTCTTC
TRBV5-1	TRBD1	-	TRBJ2-7	CASSPPGGGEQYF	TGCGCCAGCAGCCCGCCAGGGGGCGGGGAGCAGTACTTC
TRBV6-1	-	few	TRBJ1-5	CASTNTGRGNQPQHF	TGTGCCAGCACTAACACCGGGAGAGGCAATCAGCCCCAGCATTTT
TRBV6-6	TRBD2	once	TRBJ2-4	CASRPRSLAAKNIQYF	TGTGCCAGCAGGCCCCGATCACTAGCGGCGAAAAACATTCAGTACTTC
TRBV6-1	-	-	TRBJ1-1	CASSELGKGAFF	TGTGCCAGCAGTGAATTGGGAAAGGGGGCTTTCTTT
TRBV6-4	TRBD1	-	TRBJ2-7	CASSGNRGEEQYF	TGTGCCAGCAGTGGAAACAGGGGCGAGGAGCAGTACTTC
TRBV7-2	-	-	TRBJ2-7	CASSFDRRQYEQYF	TGTGCCAGCAGCTTCGACAGGAGACAATACGAGCAGTACTTC
TRBV5-5	TRBD1	-	TRBJ1-1	CASSPYPLTGATEAFF	TGTGCCAGCAGCCCTTACCCCTTGACAGGGGCTACTGAAGCTTTCTTT
TRBV19	TRBD1	-	TRBJ2-5	CASSIQGVRETQYF	TGTGCCAGTAGTATTCAGGGGGTGAGAGAGACCCAGTACTTC
TRBV30	-	-	TRBJ2-5	CAWSVYGGWETQYF	TGTGCCTGGAGTGTATACGGCGGGTGGGAGACCCAGTACTTC
TRBV27	TRBD1	-	TRBJ2-4	CASTPLRGRNIQYF	TGTGCCAGCACTCCACTCAGGGGGCGCAACATTCAGTACTTC
TRBV18	TRBD1	-	TRBJ2-5	CASSQIRGTQETQYF	TGTGCCAGCTCACAGATCAGGGGGACCCAAGAGACCCAGTACTTC
TRBV6-5	-	-	TRBJ2-2	CASSLPTGELFF	TGTGCCAGCAGCCTACCCACCGGGGAGCTGTTTTTT
TRBV20-1	-	-	TRBJ2-1	CSANPGIEQFF	TGCAGTGCTAATCCGGGGATAGAGCAGTTCTTC
TRBV15	-	-	TRBJ1-2	CATSRAPQANYGYTF	TGTGCCACCAGCAGAGCCCCACAGGCGAACTATGGCTACACCTTC
TRBV11-3	-	-	TRBJ2-3	CASSLGVGGTDTQYF	TGTGCCAGCAGCTTAGGTGTGGGGGGAACAGATACGCAGTATTTT
TRBV7-2	-	-	TRBJ2-1	CASSSDTYNEQFF	TGTGCCAGCAGCTCAGACACTTACAATGAGCAGTTCTTC
TRBV5-1	TRBD1	few	TRBJ2-5	CASSGTGGVETQYF	TGCGCCAGCAGCGGTACAGGGGGCGTGGAGACCCAGTACTTC
TRBV5-6	TRBD1	once	TRBJ2-1	CASSLRDSIYNEQFF	TGTGCCAGCAGCTTGAGGGACAGCATCTACAATGAGCAGTTCTTC
TRBV21-1	-	-	TRBJ1-2	CASSIPGDGYTF	TGTGCCAGCAGCATCCCAGGGGATGGCTACACCTTC
TRBV5-8	-	-	TRBJ2-7	CASSLEGRGSYEQYF	TGTGCCAGCAGCTTGGAAGGCAGGGGCTCCTACGAGCAGTACTTC
TRBV30	TRBD2	-	TRBJ2-3	CAWNRAGGPDTQYF	TGTGCCTGGAATCGGGCGGGGGGGCCAGATACGCAGTATTTT
TRBV5-4	TRBD2	-	TRBJ2-3	CASSLVSGGLADTQYF	TGTGCCAGCAGCTTGGTGAGCGGGGGTCTCGCAGATACGCAGTATTTT
TRBV7-3	-	-	TRBJ2-3	CASRDYAADTQYF	TGTGCCAGCAGGGACTATGCCGCAGATACGCAGTATTTT
TRBV28	-	many	TRBJ1-2	CASRGRLYGYTF	TGTGCCAGCAGGGGTAGACTCTATGGCTACACCTTC
TRBV7-7	-	-	TRBJ1-1	CASSYQPGTEAFF	TGTGCTAGCAGCTACCAGCCAGGCACTGAAGCTTTCTTT
TRBV5-1	-	-	TRBJ1-6	CASSSKTATDIFRSPLHF	TGCGCCAGCAGCTCCAAGACCGCGACCGACATCTTCCGTTCACCCCTCCACTTT
TRBV2	TRBD2	-	TRBJ2-1	CASSAGLGYNEQFF	TGTGCCAGCAGCGCGGGACTAGGCTACAATGAGCAGTTCTTC
TRBV7-9	-	-	TRBJ2-1	CASSFRSEQFF	TGTGCCAGCAGCTTCCGGAGCGAGCAGTTCTTC
TRBV10-3	-	-	TRBJ2-5	CATTSGGEETQYF	TGTGCCACCACTTCCGGAGGGGAAGAGACCCAGTACTTC
TRBV7-2	TRBD1	-	TRBJ1-2	CASSPGTGGNYGYTF	TGTGCCAGCAGCCCAGGGACAGGGGGAAACTATGGCTACACCTTC
TRBV4-1	-	-	TRBJ2-7	CASSQSLLGAVYEQYF	TGCGCCAGCAGCCAATCCCTTCTGGGTGCGGTCTACGAGCAGTACTTC
TRBV9	-	-	TRBJ2-2	CASSVAGANTGELFF	TGTGCCAGCAGCGTAGCAGGGGCGAACACCGGGGAGCTGTTTTTT
TRBV5-1	-	-	TRBJ2-7	CASSLASEQYF	TGCGCCAGCAGCTTGGCCTCCGAGCAGTACTTC
TRBV6-1	TRBD1	-	TRBJ2-2	CASSPRGQGDGELFF	TGTGCCAGCAGTCCTCGGGGACAGGGGGACGGGGAGCTGTTTTTT
TRBV14	TRBD1	-	TRBJ2-7	CASSLDRGSGILNEQYF	TGTGCCAGCAGCCTCGACAGGGGTTCGGGGATTTTGAACGAGCAGTACTTC
TRBV5-1	-	-	TRBJ2-5	CASSLGGNREETQYF	TGCGCCAGCAGCTTGGGGGGGAACAGGGAAGAGACCCAGTACTTC
TRBV9	-	-	TRBJ1-2	CASSVGRRGVYTGYTF	TGTGCCAGCAGCGTAGGGAGAAGGGGCGTGTATACCGGCTACACCTTC
TRBV25-1	TRBD2	-	TRBJ2-7	CASSESTSGGYEQYF	TGTGCCAGCAGTGAATCCACTAGCGGGGGGTACGAGCAGTACTTC
TRBV2	-	few	TRBJ1-2	CASSDRSYGYTF	TGTGCCAGCAGCGACAGAAGCTATGGCTACACCTTC
TRBV5-1	TRBD2	-	TRBJ2-3	CASSHFSGDGTDTQYF	TGCGCCAGCAGCCACTTTAGCGGGGATGGGACAGATACGCAGTATTTT
TRBV6-6	-	-	TRBJ1-5	CASYHGGGNQPQHF	TGTGCCAGTTACCACGGAGGAGGCAATCAGCCCCAGCATTTT
TRBV5-6	-	-	TRBJ2-3	CASSFGGGAFVGTQYF	TGTGCCAGCAGCTTCGGGGGAGGAGCCTTCGTTGGTACGCAGTATTTT
TRBV4-3	-	-	TRBJ1-2	CASSQDPQENYGYTF	TGCGCCAGCAGCCAAGACCCCCAGGAAAACTATGGCTACACCTTC
TRBV4-3	-	-	TRBJ2-3	CASSQDLGLTDTQYF	TGCGCCAGCAGCCAAGACCTGGGCCTCACAGATACGCAGTATTTT
TRBV7-9	TRBD2	-	TRBJ2-1	CASSLAGTSGNEQFF	TGTGCCAGCAGCCTGGCCGGGACTAGCGGAAATGAGCAGTTCTTC
TRBV9	-	-	TRBJ2-3	CASSVGTTSSTDTQYF	TGTGCCAGCAGCGTAGGGACAACCTCTAGCACAGATACGCAGTATTTT
TRBV28	-	-	TRBJ1-4	CASSLISPNEKLFF	TGTGCCAGCAGTTTAATCAGTCCTAATGAAAAACTGTTTTTT